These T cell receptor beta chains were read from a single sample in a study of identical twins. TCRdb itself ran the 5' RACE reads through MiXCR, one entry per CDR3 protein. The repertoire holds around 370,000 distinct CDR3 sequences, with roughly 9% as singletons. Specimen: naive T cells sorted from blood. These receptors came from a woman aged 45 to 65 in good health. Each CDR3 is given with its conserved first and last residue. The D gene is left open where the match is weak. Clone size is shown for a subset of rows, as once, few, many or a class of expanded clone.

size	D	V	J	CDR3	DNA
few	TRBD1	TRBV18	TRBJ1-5	CASSPLPAGTGTQPQHF	TGTGCCAGCTCACCACTCCCTGCAGGGACAGGGACTCAGCCCCAGCATTTT
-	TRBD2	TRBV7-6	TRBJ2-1	CASSPGPFGASSGSLDEQFF	TGTGCCAGCAGTCCTGGGCCCTTTGGGGCTTCTAGCGGGAGTTTGGATGAGCAGTTCTTC
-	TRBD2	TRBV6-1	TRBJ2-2	CASTLAGNTGELFF	TGTGCCAGCACCCTAGCGGGGAACACCGGGGAGCTGTTTTTT
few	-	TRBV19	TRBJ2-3	CASSSSAGRTDTQYF	TGTGCCAGTAGTAGTTCGGCGGGCCGCACAGATACGCAGTATTTT
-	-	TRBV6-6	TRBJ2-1	CASSLARGTNFYNEQFF	TGTGCCAGCAGTCTAGCTAGGGGTACCAATTTTTACAATGAGCAGTTCTTC
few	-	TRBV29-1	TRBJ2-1	CSVEEGSLTYNEQFF	TGCAGCGTTGAAGAGGGCAGCCTTACCTACAATGAGCAGTTCTTC
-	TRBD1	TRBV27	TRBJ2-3	CARRLTGTAKPTDTQYF	TGTGCCAGACGGCTAACCGGGACAGCGAAGCCCACAGATACGCAGTATTTT
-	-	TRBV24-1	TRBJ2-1	CATSDRGTQINEQFF	TGTGCCACCAGTGACCGTGGGACGCAGATCAATGAGCAGTTCTTC
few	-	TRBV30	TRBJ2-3	CAWTLTSASTDTQYF	TGTGCCTGGACCTTAACCAGCGCTAGCACAGATACGCAGTATTTT
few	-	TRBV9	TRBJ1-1	CASSGGGYDTEAFF	TGTGCCAGCAGCGGGGGGGGATATGACACTGAAGCTTTCTTT
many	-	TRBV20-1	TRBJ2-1	CSARVLGSYNEQFF	TGCAGTGCTAGAGTTCTGGGGTCCTACAATGAGCAGTTCTTC
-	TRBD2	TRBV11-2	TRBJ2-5	CASSLGLAGGRQETQYF	TGTGCCAGCAGCTTAGGACTAGCGGGAGGGAGGCAAGAGACCCAGTACTTC
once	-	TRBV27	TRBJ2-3	CASSPLTRTDTQYF	TGTGCCAGCAGCCCACTAACCCGCACAGATACGCAGTATTTT
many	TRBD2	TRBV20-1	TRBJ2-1	CSANSGTANEQFF	TGCAGTGCTAATAGCGGGACCGCGAATGAGCAGTTCTTC
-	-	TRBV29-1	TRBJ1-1	CSAGREAFF	TGCAGCGCCGGGAGAGAAGCTTTCTTT
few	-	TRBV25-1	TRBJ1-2	CASGGLPDYGYTF	TGTGCAAGTGGGGGACTTCCAGACTATGGCTACACCTTC
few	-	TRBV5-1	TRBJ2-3	CASSWIRDSTDTQYF	TGCGCCAGCAGCTGGATCCGGGACAGCACAGATACGCAGTATTTT
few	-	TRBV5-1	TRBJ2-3	CASSLGRGFSLPDTQYF	TGCGCCAGCAGCTTGGGGCGTGGGTTCTCTCTCCCAGATACGCAGTATTTT
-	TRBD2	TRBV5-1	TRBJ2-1	CASSLGGGTAYNEQFF	TGCGCCAGCAGCTTGGGGGGGGGGACCGCCTACAATGAGCAGTTCTTC
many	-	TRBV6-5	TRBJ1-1	CASSGNTEAFF	TGTGCCAGCAGTGGGAACACTGAAGCTTTCTTT
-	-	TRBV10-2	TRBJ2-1	CASSVGIPPYNEQFF	TGCGCCAGCAGTGTGGGTATCCCCCCCTACAATGAGCAGTTCTTC
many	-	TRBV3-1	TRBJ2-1	CASSGVYNEQFF	TGTGCCAGCAGCGGGGTCTACAATGAGCAGTTCTTC
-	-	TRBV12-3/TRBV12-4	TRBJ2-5	CASSYSGPWETQYF	TGTGCCAGCAGTTACAGTGGTCCCTGGGAGACCCAGTACTTC
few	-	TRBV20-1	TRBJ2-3	CSARMEGGDTDTQYF	TGCAGTGCTAGGATGGAAGGAGGAGACACAGATACGCAGTATTTT
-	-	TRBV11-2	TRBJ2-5	CASSLGILNQETQYF	TGTGCCAGCAGCTTAGGAATACTGAACCAAGAGACCCAGTACTTC
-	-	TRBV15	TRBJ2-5	CATSRALIQETQYF	TGTGCCACCAGCAGAGCCCTTATCCAAGAGACCCAGTACTTC
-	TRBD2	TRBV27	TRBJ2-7	CASSPSSAGDYEQYF	TGTGCCAGCAGTCCCTCCAGTGCGGGAGACTACGAGCAGTACTTC
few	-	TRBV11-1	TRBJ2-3	CASSSRLRTHTDTQYF	TGTGCCAGCAGCTCCCGCTTGCGGACCCACACAGATACGCAGTATTTT
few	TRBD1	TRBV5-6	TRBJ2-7	CASRRDSPYEQYF	TGTGCCAGCAGAAGGGACAGCCCCTACGAGCAGTACTTC
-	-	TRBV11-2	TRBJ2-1	CASRPWGHEQFF	TGTGCCAGCAGGCCCTGGGGGCATGAGCAGTTCTTC
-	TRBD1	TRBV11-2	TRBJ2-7	CAASRQGAHEQYF	TGTGCCGCCTCTCGACAGGGGGCTCACGAGCAGTACTTC
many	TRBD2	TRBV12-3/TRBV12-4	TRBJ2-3	CASSDGNGLGWAGTDTQYF	TGTGCCAGCAGCGACGGTAACGGACTAGGTTGGGCCGGCACAGATACGCAGTATTTT
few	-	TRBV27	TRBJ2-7	CASSLGRATPYEQYF	TGTGCCAGCAGTTTAGGGCGGGCGACTCCCTACGAGCAGTACTTC
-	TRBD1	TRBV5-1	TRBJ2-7	CASTPGQGGEQYF	TGCGCCAGCACACCGGGACAGGGGGGCGAGCAGTACTTC
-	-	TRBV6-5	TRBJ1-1	CASSFDWGNTEAFF	TGTGCCAGCAGTTTTGATTGGGGGAACACTGAAGCTTTCTTT
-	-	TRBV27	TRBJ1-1	CASSLIRAKNTEAFF	TGTGCCAGCAGTTTAATCCGGGCCAAGAACACTGAAGCTTTCTTT
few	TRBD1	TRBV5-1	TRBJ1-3	CASSQRTGLSGNTIYF	TGCGCCAGCAGCCAACGGACAGGTCTCTCTGGAAACACCATATATTTT
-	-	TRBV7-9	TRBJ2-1	CASSLQEASEFF	TGTGCCAGCAGCTTGCAGGAAGCAAGCGAGTTCTTC
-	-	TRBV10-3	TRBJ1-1	CAISTNSVEAFF	TGTGCCATCAGCACGAACAGCGTTGAAGCTTTCTTT
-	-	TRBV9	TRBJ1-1	CASSTSPGRDTEAFF	TGTGCCAGCAGCACCTCACCAGGCCGGGACACTGAAGCTTTCTTT
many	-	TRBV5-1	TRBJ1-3	CASSLTGVGNTIYF	TGCGCCAGCAGCTTGACCGGGGTGGGAAACACCATATATTTT
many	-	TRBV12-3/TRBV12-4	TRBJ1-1	CASSPRRITQGSTEAFF	TGTGCCAGCAGTCCCCGACGGATAACACAGGGTTCGACTGAAGCTTTCTTT
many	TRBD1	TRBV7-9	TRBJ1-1	CASSFRQGAVTEAFF	TGTGCCAGCAGCTTCAGACAGGGGGCGGTTACTGAAGCTTTCTTT